The 18 T cell receptor beta chains in this list originate from one sample, sequenced in a study of response to subunit inactivated influenza vaccine. TCRdb called the RT-PCR reads again in MiXCR, with one record for every CDR3 protein. This table holds under 800,000 distinct CDR3 sequences, approximately 14% found once. The sample here was PBMCs from blood, taken 14 days before vaccination. These TCRs come from a man over 45 who received an inactivated influenza vaccine.

In its sample, this clonotype was seen a few times. This chain links TRBV20-1 with TRBJ2-7, with 7 bases that match TRBD1. Germline-derived CDR1 and CDR2 are DFQATT and SNEGSKA (reference sequence). The CDR3 contains 14 residues. J was trimmed by 2 bases and V by 1 base; bases with no gene match: 5. The CDR3 DNA sequence: TGCAGTGCTAGAGCCAGGGACAGACCCTACGAGCAGTACTTC. This translates into CSARARDRPYEQYF.

V and J are TRBV12-3 or TRBV12-4 and TRBJ1-5; no clear D gene. V was trimmed by 2 bases and J by 5 bases, leaving 7 bases between them. There are 13 residues in the CDR3. CDR3 loop: CASSLIRHQPQHF. Here the CDR3 DNA reads TGTGCCAGCAGTTTAATCAGACATCAGCCCCAGCATTTT.

The V call is TRBV4-3, the J call TRBJ2-2; 7 nucleotides match TRBD1. This CDR3 spans 15 amino acids. The germline V gene has CDR1 LGHNA and CDR2 YSLEER. The junction had 5 bases not matched to a gene; V was cut back by 3 bases and J by 4 bases. The CDR3 loop is CASSHYGTATGELFF. The DNA for the CDR3 is TGCGCCAGCAGCCACTACGGGACAGCCACCGGGGAGCTGTTTTTT.

There are a few counts of this clonotype. The chain uses TRBV2 and TRBJ2-7; TRBD1 is a possible D gene (6 bases). Trimming stripped 1 base from V and 1 base from J, with 14 bases between. This CDR3 has 16 amino acids. Germline-derived CDR1 and CDR2 are SNHLY and FYNNEI. DNA for the CDR3: TGTGCCAGCAGTGAAGGTCCCCAGGGGCGATCCTACGAGCAGTACTTC. This gives the protein CASSEGPQGRSYEQYF.

This chain joins TRBV29-1 and TRBJ2-6, with D possibly TRBD2 on 5 matching bases. CDR3 length equals 12 residues. V gave up 6 bases and J gave up 4 bases, with 7 bases separating them. In germline, CDR1 is SQVTM, CDR2 ANQGSEA. The CDR3 here is CSVGKGANVLTF. Written as DNA, the CDR3 is TGCAGCGTCGGGAAGGGGGCCAACGTCCTGACTTTC.

There are a few counts of this clonotype. The rearrangement uses TRBV29-1 and TRBJ2-5, with 8 bases matching TRBD2. Per germline, CDR1 SQVTM and CDR2 ANQGSEA. The CDR3 is 12 amino acids. The trim removed 5 bases at V and 7 bases at J, leaving 6 bases unmatched. CDR3 region: CSVQAGEVTQYF. The CDR3 DNA is TGCAGCGTTCAAGCGGGGGAGGTGACCCAGTACTTC.

This clonotype has a handful of counts. This rearrangement joins TRBV29-1 to TRBJ1-2; D is undetermined. The CDR3 length is 10 residues. Trimming cost V 4 bases and J 8 bases, with 8 bases left between them. Per the germline V gene, CDR1 is SQVTM and CDR2 is ANQGSEA. CDR3: CSVVGPGYTF. CDR3 bases: TGCAGCGTTGTTGGGCCGGGCTACACCTTC.

The genes are TRBV10-3 and TRBJ2-2; D unclear. This CDR3 comprises 16 residues. Trimming shortened V by 0 bases and J by 2 bases, and 10 bases separated the two germline ends. CDR1 ENHRY and CDR2 SYGVKD come from the germline V gene. The CDR3 nucleotides are TGTGCCATCAGTGAGTCTGGCGGTCTTAACACCGGGGAGCTGTTTTTT. Amino acids: CAISESGGLNTGELFF.

This clonotype was seen a handful of times. The chain employs TRBV7-9 and TRBJ2-1; D unresolved. Trimming pared 3 bases from V and 8 bases from J, leaving 14 bases between. Germline V gene data show CDR1 as SEHNR and CDR2 as FQNEAQ (reference sequence). The CDR3 is made up of 14 amino acids. CDR3 in DNA: TGTGCCAGCAGCTTCTCCAATCTTCCCGATGAGCAGTTCTTC. Encoded protein: CASSFSNLPDEQFF.

This clonotype was found a few times. The CDR3 region has the DNA TGTGCCAGCAGCTTAGCCGGGATTCCGCAGTATTTT. It is translated as CASSLAGIPQYF. This chain links TRBV7-9 with TRBJ2-3, with D tentatively TRBD2 (5 bases). The CDR3 is 12 residues long. The V gene lost 0 bases and the J gene lost 10 bases, with 8 bases spanning the gap. Germline assignment: CDR1 SEHNR and CDR2 FQNEAQ (reference sequence).

The rearrangement uses TRBV20-1 and TRBJ1-1; D is unclear. Trimming stripped 3 bases from V and 6 bases from J, with 17 bases between. This CDR3 region has 14 residues. CDR1 and CDR2 from the germline V gene are DFQATT and SNEGSKA (reference sequence). Here the CDR3 reads CSASPPGRASEAFF. The CDR3 DNA follows: TGCAGTGCTAGTCCTCCCGGAAGGGCATCTGAAGCTTTCTTT.

This clonotype has ten or more counts. The chain links TRBV12-3 or TRBV12-4 to TRBJ1-6, with a tentative D call TRBD1 (6 bases). The CDR3 consists of 14 residues. With 7 bases removed from V and 5 bases from J, the gap between germline ends came to 12 bases. In nucleotides, the CDR3 is TGTGCCAGCACCTACGGACAGAATAATTCACCCCTCCACTTT. This translates into CASTYGQNNSPLHF.

This clonotype occurred many times. This chain connects TRBV29-1 to TRBJ2-2; 8 bases are a match to TRBD1. CDR1 is SQVTM, CDR2 ANQGSEA, per germline. CDR3 length: 15 residues. Germline trimming cut 2 bases from V and 5 bases from J; bases unmatched to any gene: 7. CDR3 DNA sequence: TGCAGCGTTGAATTATCGGGACAGGAAACCGGGGAGCTGTTTTTT. Its translation is CSVELSGQETGELFF.

This clonotype was counted many times. The chain employs TRBV11-1 and TRBJ2-3; D unclear. CDR1 is SGHAT, CDR2 FQDESV, per germline (reference sequence). Trimming took off 5 bases at V and 4 bases at J, with 7 bases between the two ends. There are 12 residues in the CDR3. CDR3 coding DNA: TGTGCCAGCAGCCGGATCGCAGATACGCAGTATTTT. This translates into CASSRIADTQYF.

A few counts support this clonotype. A clone one base away is much larger, so this may be a read error. The V gene is TRBV20-1, the J gene TRBJ2-5; D unclear. This CDR3 comprises 12 residues. V lost 1 base and J 0 bases, leaving 3 bases between the germline ends. Looked up from germline, CDR1 is DFQATT and CDR2 is SNEGSKA (reference sequence). CDR3 amino acids: CSARGYQETQYF. CDR3 sequence (DNA): TGCAGTGCTAGAGGGTACCAAGAGACCCAGTACTTC.

The V and J genes are TRBV20-1 and TRBJ2-3; 10 positions match TRBD2. The V gene end was trimmed by 3 bases and the J gene end by 6 bases; junction bases not matched to a gene: 9. Germline assignment: CDR1 DFQATT and CDR2 SNEGSKA (reference sequence). This CDR3 contains 15 residues. CDR3 sequence reads: CSARRPSGGRDTQYF. CDR3 in DNA: TGCAGTGCTAGGCGGCCTAGCGGGGGCCGGGATACGCAGTATTTT.

A few counts support this clonotype. The chain links TRBV10-3 to TRBJ1-5; D is unclear. Trimming stripped 2 bases from V and 6 bases from J, with 8 bases between. Germline V gene data show CDR1 as ENHRY and CDR2 as SYGVKD. The CDR3 runs 13 residues. The CDR3 bases are TGTGCCATCAGTGAGAAGATCAGTCAGCCCCAGCATTTT. Translation gives CAISEKISQPQHF.

The rearrangement links TRBV5-1 to TRBJ2-5; D possibly matches TRBD1 or TRBD2 (5 bases each). There are 14 residues in the CDR3. Trimming took 4 bases from V and 5 from J, leaving 15 bases between them. Germline CDR1 reads SGHRS; CDR2 reads YFSETQ. Written as DNA, the CDR3 is TGCGCCAGCAGCCGCACCGGGGCTCAGGAGACCCAGTACTTC. Amino acids: CASSRTGAQETQYF.